A single sample gave rise to the 21 T cell receptor beta chains below, sequenced in a study of blood T cell repertoires in COVID-19. The protocol was immunoSEQ multiplex PCR, while the TCRdb copy is restricted to in-frame clones and leaves out a portion. The table records under 250,000 clones, around nine tenths of them present only once. Material: peripheral blood. These receptors came from an older woman with acute or convalescent COVID-19.

This rearrangement joins TRBV5-1 to TRBJ1-5; possible D gene TRBD1, 5 bases. The CDR3 is 17 amino acids. The germline V gene encodes CDR1 SGHRS and CDR2 YFSETQ. Between the trimmed V and J ends, which lost 1 base and 0 bases, there was a span of 14 bases. The chain's CDR3 is CASSLSPLTASNQPQHF. CDR3 in DNA: TGCGCCAGCAGCTTGTCCCCCTTGACAGCTAGCAATCAGCCCCAGCATTTT. Based on the CDR3 plus reference TRBV5-1 and TRBJ1-5, the full variable domain is KAGVTQTPRYLIKTRGQQVTLSCSPISGHRSVSWYQQTPGQGLQFLFEYFSETQRNKGNFPGRFSGRQFSNSRSEMNVSTLELGDSALYLCASSLSPLTASNQPQHFGDGTRLSIL.

This rearrangement joins TRBV6-5 to TRBJ1-5; 8 nucleotides line up with TRBD1. The CDR3 loop spans 15 amino acids. Germline lookup yields CDR1 MNHEY and CDR2 SVGAGI. The V gene end was trimmed by 5 bases and the J gene end by 2 bases; junction bases not matched to a gene: 5. CDR3 in DNA: TGTGCCAGCAGTCGGACAGGGTTGGGCAATCAGCCCCAGCATTTT. Encoded protein: CASSRTGLGNQPQHF.

The chain links TRBV7-8 to TRBJ1-6, with D hard to call. Germline assignment: CDR1 SGHVS and CDR2 FQNEAQ. CDR3 length: 15 amino acids. V was shortened by 4 bases and J by 7 bases, with 14 bases between the two germline ends. CDR3 amino acids: CASSSMTRTNSPLHF. CDR3 nucleotide sequence: TGTGCCAGCAGCTCCATGACACGCACCAATTCACCCCTCCACTTT.

The sample holds one count of this clone. The gene calls are TRBV28 and TRBJ2-3, with 11 bases identical to TRBD2. After removal of 5 bases from V and 0 bases from J, the junction contained 1 base not matched to a gene. This CDR3 comprises 15 residues. CDR1 MDHEN and CDR2 SYDVKM come from the germline V gene. CDR3 protein: CASSRLAGSTDTQYF. The DNA of the CDR3 is TGTGCCAGCAGTAGACTAGCGGGGAGCACAGATACGCAGTATTTT.

The V call is TRBV6-2 or TRBV6-3, the J call TRBJ1-2; 11 nucleotides align to TRBD1. The CDR3 runs 16 residues. Germline CDR1 and CDR2: MNHEY and SVGEGT. The ends lost 5 bases at V and 7 bases at J; junction bases unmatched: 12. CDR3 sequence (DNA): TGTGCCAGCAGTAACCACCGAGGACAGGGGGCGCCTGGCTACACCTTC. Protein: CASSNHRGQGAPGYTF.

This chain connects TRBV6-4 to TRBJ2-2, with 9 nucleotides matching TRBD1. Germline V CDR1 and CDR2: MRHNA, SNTAGT. The junction had 11 bases not matched to a gene; V was cut back by 5 bases and J by 4 bases. This CDR3 is 17 amino acids long. The CDR3 is CASSPKTGGSTTGELFF. The DNA of the CDR3 is TGTGCCAGCAGTCCCAAGACAGGGGGGTCAACCACCGGGGAGCTGTTTTTT.

This clone has only a few counts. The V and J genes are TRBV3-1 (or the pseudogene TRBV3-2) and TRBJ1-1; no definite D call. Trimming shortened V by 0 bases and J by 0 bases, and 5 bases separated the two germline ends. The CDR3 is 14 residues long. The germline V gene encodes CDR1 LGHDT and CDR2 YNNKEL (reference sequence). The CDR3 DNA reads TGTGCCAGCAGCCAAGACAGGTTGAACACTGAAGCTTTCTTT. Its protein is CASSQDRLNTEAFF.

This sequence joins TRBV3-1 (or the pseudogene TRBV3-2) and TRBJ2-2; 9 bases agree with TRBD2. The CDR3 is 13 amino acids. The germline V gene has CDR1 LGHDT and CDR2 YNNKEL (reference sequence). The trim removed 11 bases at V and 2 bases at J, leaving 3 bases unmatched. The CDR3 DNA reads TGTGCCGCGGGGGGGCTTAACACCGGGGAGCTGTTTTTT. Protein: CAAGGLNTGELFF.

The CDR3 is CASSLFLSGMGSPLHF. CDR3 nucleotides: TGTGCCAGCAGCCTGTTCCTTTCGGGGATGGGTTCACCCCTCCACTTT. J is TRBJ1-6 and V is TRBV11-2; D unclear. Germline loops: CDR1 SGHAT, CDR2 FQNNGV. V shed 5 bases and J shed 9 bases, with 20 bases lying between them. There are 16 residues in the CDR3. The full variable domain, rest sourced from reference TRBV11-2 and TRBJ1-6, is EAGVAQSPRYKIIEKRQSVAFWCNPISGHATLYWYQQILGQGPKLLIQFQNNGVVDDSQLPKDRFSAERLKGVDSTLKIQPAKLEDSAVYLCASSLFLSGMGSPLHFGNGTRLTVT.

The CDR3 loop is CASSLFRAALNTEAFF. The CDR3, as DNA: TGTGCCAGCAGTTTATTCAGGGCAGCGTTGAACACTGAAGCTTTCTTT. This chain connects TRBV28 to TRBJ1-1; D may be TRBD1 (5 bases). Trimming pared 1 base from V and 0 bases from J, leaving 12 bases between. Germline V lookup: CDR1 MDHEN, CDR2 SYDVKM. The CDR3 sequence is 16 residues long.

The chain recombines TRBV5-1 with TRBJ1-2; D may be TRBD1 (5 bases). Per the germline V gene, CDR1 is SGHRS and CDR2 is YFSETQ. This CDR3 region has 15 residues. V was trimmed by 2 bases and J by 1 base, leaving 12 bases between them. The CDR3 bases are TGCGCCAGCAGCTTACAGGAGGGGTATAACTATGGCTACACCTTC. It codes for CASSLQEGYNYGYTF. The full variable domain, its missing parts supplied by reference TRBV5-1 and TRBJ1-2, is KAGVTQTPRYLIKTRGQQVTLSCSPISGHRSVSWYQQTPGQGLQFLFEYFSETQRNKGNFPGRFSGRQFSNSRSEMNVSTLELGDSALYLCASSLQEGYNYGYTFGSGTRLTVV.

The J gene is TRBJ1-3, the V gene TRBV18; D gene uncertain. From germline, CDR1 is KGHSH and CDR2 LQKENI. The CDR3 is 16 amino acids. Between the trimmed V and J ends, which lost 0 bases and 0 bases, there was a span of 9 bases. CDR3 in DNA: TGTGCCAGCTCACCACCGAGGACTCTCTCTGGAAACACCATATATTTT. Translated: CASSPPRTLSGNTIYF.

CDR3 in amino acids: CASSFGARPQHF. CDR3 in DNA: TGTGCCAGCAGTTTTGGGGCGCGGCCCCAGCATTTT. The chain uses TRBV12-3 or TRBV12-4 and TRBJ1-5; possibly TRBD1 for D (5 bases). The CDR3 has 12 residues. V shed 3 bases and J shed 9 bases, with 9 bases lying between them.

The rearrangement links TRBV2 to TRBJ2-7, with D perhaps matching TRBD1 (5 bases). CDR3 length equals 14 residues. CDR1 and CDR2 from the germline V gene are SNHLY and FYNNEI. Trimming removed 4 bases from V and 3 bases from J, with 13 bases in between. The CDR3 protein is CASSAPGQNYEQYF. CDR3 DNA: TGTGCCAGCAGTGCCCCAGGGCAGAACTACGAGCAGTACTTC.

The genes are TRBV5-4 and TRBJ1-3, with TRBD1 identical over 8 bases. Germline assignment: CDR1 SGHNT and CDR2 YYREEE (reference sequence). The length of the CDR3 is 15 residues. V gave up 4 bases and J gave up 4 bases; unmatched junction bases: 7. This chain's CDR3 is CASSGGQGVGNTIYF. The CDR3 DNA sequence: TGTGCCAGCAGCGGAGGACAGGGTGTGGGAAACACCATATATTTT. Looking up the rest from reference TRBV5-4 and TRBJ1-3 gives the full variable domain: ETGVTQSPTHLIKTRGQQVTLRCSSQSGHNTVSWYQQALGQGPQFIFQYYREEENGRGNFPPRFSGLQFPNYSSELNVNALELDDSALYLCASSGGQGVGNTIYFGEGSWLTVV.

This clone appeared a single time. The genes are TRBV27 and TRBJ2-3; unclear D gene. Trimming left V 6 bases short and J 0 bases short, with 16 bases between. Germline CDR1 reads MNHEY; CDR2 reads SMNVEV (reference sequence). The CDR3 consists of 16 residues. The chain's CDR3 is CASSFLFRGSTDTQYF. DNA of the CDR3: TGTGCCAGCAGCTTTTTGTTTCGCGGTAGCACAGATACGCAGTATTTT.

The chain couples TRBV7-8 to TRBJ2-2; 12 positions agree with TRBD2. In germline, CDR1 is SGHVS, CDR2 FQNEAQ. This CDR3 has 18 amino acids. V shed 3 bases, J shed 3 bases, and the junction held 8 bases outside the gene matches. The CDR3 nucleotides read TGTGCCAGCAGCTTTCACGAACTAGCGGGAGGTTACACCGGGGAGCTGTTTTTT. Its protein is CASSFHELAGGYTGELFF. The whole variable domain, filled in from reference TRBV7-8 and TRBJ2-2, reads GAGVSQSPRYKVAKRGQDVALRCDPISGHVSLFWYQQALGQGPEFLTYFQNEAQLDKSGLPSDRFFAERPEGSVSTLKIQRTQQEDSAVYLCASSFHELAGGYTGELFFGEGSRLTVL.

The rearrangement links TRBV6-2 or TRBV6-3 to TRBJ2-1, with 7 bases that match TRBD1. V was clipped by 5 bases and J by 4 bases; unmatched bases: 11. In germline, CDR1 is MNHEY, CDR2 SVGEGT. This CDR3 is 16 amino acids long. As DNA, the CDR3 is TGTGCCAGCAGTGGGACCGGGACAGCAAGATACAATGAGCAGTTCTTC. Amino acid sequence: CASSGTGTARYNEQFF.

V usage is TRBV27 and J usage is TRBJ2-3; D uncertain. V was trimmed by 2 bases and J by 4 bases, leaving 10 bases between them. The V gene's germline CDR1 is MNHEY and CDR2 SMNVEV (reference sequence). CDR3 size: 14 residues. The chain's CDR3 is CASSLSFPADTQYF. In DNA, the CDR3 is TGTGCCAGCAGTTTAAGCTTTCCGGCAGATACGCAGTATTTT.

This chain connects TRBV7-6 to TRBJ2-7; 15 bases map to TRBD2. CDR3 length: 15 residues. Looked up from germline, CDR1 is SGHVS and CDR2 is FNYEAQ. J gave up 6 bases and V 5 bases, and 5 bases lay outside the gene matches. The CDR3 sequence is CASSRTSGGAVEQYF. CDR3 nucleotide sequence: TGTGCCAGCAGCAGGACTAGCGGGGGGGCAGTCGAGCAGTACTTC.

The chain carries TRBV5-5 and TRBJ2-7; tentatively, D is TRBD2 (6 bases). V lost 1 base and J lost 1, with 9 bases in between. The CDR3 totals 14 residues. CDR1 is SGHKS and CDR2 is YYEKEE in the germline V gene (reference sequence). The CDR3 nucleotides read TGTGCCAGCAGCTTGATTGCGGGGTCCTACGAGCAGTACTTC. Its translation is CASSLIAGSYEQYF.